The rows below give T cell receptor beta chains drawn from one sample of a study of blood T cell repertoires in COVID-19. Only in-frame clones appear in the TCRdb table, and some are missing; sequencing was by immunoSEQ multiplex PCR. The sample includes over 25,000 clones, approximately 80% of them seen just once. Sequenced: peripheral blood. Receptor source: a man aged 65 to 79 with active COVID-19. Both conserved end residues are part of each CDR3. The order of the fields is J gene, V gene, clone size, D gene, CDR3 protein, CDR3 DNA. The D gene is left open where the match is weak. Where a row states a size, it is once, few, many or the class of an expanded clone; other rows omit it.

j_gene: TRBJ1-2
v_gene: TRBV28
abundance: once
d_gene: TRBD1
CDR3aa: CASSWTGAGGYTF
CDR3nt: TGTGCCAGCAGTTGGACAGGGGCGGGCGGCTACACCTTC

j_gene: TRBJ1-2
v_gene: TRBV5-1
abundance: -
d_gene: -
CDR3aa: CASSLGQVYGYTF
CDR3nt: TGCGCCAGCAGCTTGGGACAGGTTTATGGCTACACCTTC

j_gene: TRBJ1-4
v_gene: TRBV28
abundance: -
d_gene: -
CDR3aa: CASSLSGATNEKLFF
CDR3nt: TGTGCCAGCAGTTTAAGCGGGGCAACTAATGAAAAACTGTTTTTT

j_gene: TRBJ2-5
v_gene: TRBV7-6
abundance: -
d_gene: -
CDR3aa: CASSPQGRGETQYF
CDR3nt: TGTGCCAGCAGCCCACAGGGCCGCGGGGAGACCCAGTACTTC

j_gene: TRBJ2-5
v_gene: TRBV11-2
abundance: -
d_gene: TRBD1
CDR3aa: CASRRTGVETQYF
CDR3nt: TGTGCCAGCAGGAGAACAGGGGTTGAGACCCAGTACTTC

j_gene: TRBJ1-1
v_gene: TRBV3-1/TRBV3-2
abundance: once
d_gene: TRBD1
CDR3aa: CASSQEAGRGLGTEAFF
CDR3nt: TGTGCCAGCAGCCAAGAAGCTGGCAGGGGGCTTGGGACTGAAGCTTTCTTT

j_gene: TRBJ1-6
v_gene: TRBV5-1
abundance: -
d_gene: -
CDR3aa: CASSSLDSPRGNSPLHF
CDR3nt: TGCGCCAGCAGCTCACTGGACAGTCCCCGCGGTAATTCACCCCTCCACTTT

j_gene: TRBJ2-7
v_gene: TRBV5-1
abundance: -
d_gene: TRBD1
CDR3aa: CASSPGTGYTYEQYF
CDR3nt: TGCGCCAGCAGCCCGGGGACAGGGTATACCTACGAGCAGTACTTC

j_gene: TRBJ2-7
v_gene: TRBV4-2
abundance: once
d_gene: -
CDR3aa: CASSRTGEYEQYF
CDR3nt: TGTGCCAGCAGTAGAACCGGGGAATACGAGCAGTACTTC

j_gene: TRBJ1-2
v_gene: TRBV28
abundance: -
d_gene: -
CDR3aa: CASSPNNAADGYTF
CDR3nt: TGTGCCAGCAGTCCCAACAACGCCGCAGATGGCTACACCTTC

j_gene: TRBJ1-2
v_gene: TRBV5-8
abundance: few
d_gene: -
CDR3aa: CASSQIPTPNYGYTF
CDR3nt: TGTGCCAGCAGCCAGATCCCGACACCTAACTATGGCTACACCTTC

j_gene: TRBJ2-7
v_gene: TRBV18
abundance: -
d_gene: TRBD1
CDR3aa: CASSPPTGVFEQYF
CDR3nt: TGTGCCAGCTCACCCCCCACAGGGGTTTTTGAGCAGTACTTC

j_gene: TRBJ1-2
v_gene: TRBV28
abundance: -
d_gene: TRBD1
CDR3aa: CASSLGPTGGYGYTF
CDR3nt: TGTGCCAGCAGTTTAGGTCCCACAGGGGGCTATGGCTACACCTTC

j_gene: TRBJ1-1
v_gene: TRBV6-5
abundance: -
d_gene: TRBD1
CDR3aa: CASSLTGGMNTEAFF
CDR3nt: TGTGCCAGCAGTTTGACAGGGGGCATGAACACTGAAGCTTTCTTT

j_gene: TRBJ2-7
v_gene: TRBV7-2
abundance: -
d_gene: TRBD2
CDR3aa: CASSPGLAVSYEQYF
CDR3nt: TGTGCCAGCAGCCCCGGACTAGCGGTTTCCTACGAGCAGTACTTC

j_gene: TRBJ1-5
v_gene: TRBV28
abundance: -
d_gene: TRBD1
CDR3aa: CASSLSGTDSNQPQHF
CDR3nt: TGTGCCAGCAGTTTGTCCGGGACAGATAGCAATCAGCCCCAGCATTTT

j_gene: TRBJ1-2
v_gene: TRBV3-1/TRBV3-2
abundance: -
d_gene: TRBD1
CDR3aa: CASSQGDRLYGYTF
CDR3nt: TGTGCCAGCAGCCAAGGGGACAGACTCTATGGCTACACCTTC

j_gene: TRBJ2-7
v_gene: TRBV6-5
abundance: -
d_gene: TRBD2
CDR3aa: CASRGGDGSSYEQYF
CDR3nt: TGTGCCAGCAGGGGGGGGGACGGCAGCTCCTACGAGCAGTACTTC

j_gene: TRBJ2-1
v_gene: TRBV15
abundance: -
d_gene: TRBD2
CDR3aa: CATSRVAGTSTYNEQFF
CDR3nt: TGTGCCACCAGCAGAGTGGCCGGGACTAGCACCTACAATGAGCAGTTCTTC

j_gene: TRBJ2-5
v_gene: TRBV11-1
abundance: -
d_gene: TRBD1
CDR3aa: CASSLRDRGGETQYF
CDR3nt: TGTGCCAGCAGCTTACGGGACAGGGGGGGAGAGACCCAGTACTTC

j_gene: TRBJ2-7
v_gene: TRBV5-1
abundance: -
d_gene: -
CDR3aa: CASSLEGYEQYF
CDR3nt: TGCGCCAGCAGCTTAGAGGGCTACGAGCAGTACTTC

j_gene: TRBJ1-1
v_gene: TRBV5-1
abundance: once
d_gene: -
CDR3aa: CASSFIRGGDTEAFF
CDR3nt: TGCGCCAGCAGCTTCATAAGGGGTGGGGACACTGAAGCTTTCTTT

j_gene: TRBJ1-6
v_gene: TRBV5-1
abundance: -
d_gene: TRBD1
CDR3aa: CASSLATGGGSPLHF
CDR3nt: TGCGCCAGCAGCCTTGCGACAGGGGGCGGTTCACCCCTCCACTTT